What follows are 7 T cell receptor beta chains derived from one specimen sequenced in a study of blood T cell repertoires in COVID-19. Measured with immunoSEQ multiplex PCR; TCRdb has only the in-frame clones, and not every one. The data contain 470,000 or so clones, 80% to 90% of them seen just once; the ten biggest clones take up roughly 3.2%. What was sequenced was peripheral blood. Receptor source: a human donor in a cohort sampled during active COVID-19.

The rearrangement links TRBV3-1 (or the pseudogene TRBV3-2) to TRBJ2-5; 8 bases align to TRBD2. The germline V gene has CDR1 LGHDT and CDR2 YNNKEL (reference sequence). This CDR3 has 16 residues. The J segment lost 5 bases and the V segment lost 4 bases, leaving 12 bases of the junction unmatched. CDR3 in amino acids: CASSLSAGGGKETQYF. CDR3 nucleotides: TGTGCCAGCAGCCTCTCAGCGGGCGGGGGGAAGGAGACCCAGTACTTC.

The rearrangement joins TRBV7-2 to TRBJ2-3, with 7 bases aligning to TRBD2. The CDR3 covers 15 residues. V lost 8 bases and J lost 4; bases outside the gene matches: 12. Germline V gives CDR1 SGHTA, CDR2 FQGNSA. The CDR3, as DNA: TGTGCCAGCGGGGTCTTGGCGGGAGTTTCAGATACGCAGTATTTT. It specifies CASGVLAGVSDTQYF.

The J gene is TRBJ2-7, the V gene TRBV7-8, with a tentative D call TRBD1 (5 bases). Per germline, CDR1 SGHVS and CDR2 FQNEAQ. CDR3 length equals 13 residues. Trimming removed 5 bases at V and 2 bases at J, with 10 bases between. The CDR3 bases are TGTGCCAGCAGCGGCAGGGCTCCCTACGAGCAGTACTTC. Translating gives CASSGRAPYEQYF.

In its sample, this clone was seen once. This sequence joins TRBV2 and TRBJ2-1; a possible D gene is TRBD2 (5 bases). Germline CDR1 SNHLY, CDR2 FYNNEI. V lost 3 bases and J lost 12, with 9 bases in between. The CDR3 consists of 11 residues. The CDR3 loop is CASSDRSGQFF. DNA of the CDR3: TGTGCCAGCAGTGACCGAAGCGGGCAGTTCTTC.

Concerning this clone: Germline is not matched at one junction end, which may reflect a read error. The J gene is TRBJ2-1, the V gene TRBV5-1; 7 bases line up with TRBD2. This CDR3 has 12 amino acids. Germline CDR1 is SGHRS and CDR2 is YFSETQ. CDR3 loop: CATKRVGGDPIF. Here the CDR3 DNA reads TGCGCCACCAAGAGGGTGGGAGGGGATCCTATCTTC.

The genes are TRBV6-5 and TRBJ1-1; 7 positions match TRBD1. The CDR3 totals 15 residues. CDR1 MNHEY and CDR2 SVGAGI come from the germline V gene. V lost 2 bases, J lost 5 bases, and 8 bases stayed unmatched. The CDR3 DNA is TGTGCCAGCAGTTACGCCGGACAGGTTAGGACTGAAGCTTTCTTT. It codes for CASSYAGQVRTEAFF.

The chain recombines TRBV5-1 with TRBJ2-3; 12 positions agree with TRBD2. This CDR3 has 17 residues. Trimming removed 0 bases from V and 6 bases from J; junction bases left unmatched: 8. CDR1 SGHRS and CDR2 YFSETQ come from the germline V gene. This CDR3 reads CASSLEASGRAIDTQYF. The CDR3 bases are TGCGCCAGCAGCTTGGAGGCTAGCGGGAGGGCTATCGATACGCAGTATTTT.